The 23 T cell receptor beta chains given below trace back to one sample, sequenced in a study of shared clonotypes between healthy human individuals. Some clones are missing from TCRdb's copy, which holds only in-frame ones; the method was immunoSEQ multiplex PCR. The sample has 2.3 million or so clones, just over 90% seen once. What was sequenced was naive CD4+ T cells from PBMCs. Subset indicated: CD45RA+ positively selected. These receptors originate from a man between 18 and 35 years old in good health. Some clones in this sample may be carry-over from other donors' samples.

The chain joins TRBV7-3 to TRBJ1-5, with D unclear. V lost 2 bases and J 4 bases, leaving 6 bases between the germline ends. The CDR3 contains 13 residues. Looked up from germline, CDR1 is SGHTA and CDR2 is FQGTGA. CDR3 nucleotide sequence: TGTGCCAGCAGCTTAGGGCAAAATCAGCCCCAGCATTTT. Its translation: CASSLGQNQPQHF.

The rearrangement joins TRBV28 to TRBJ1-1; D may be TRBD1 (5 bases). Germline assignment: CDR1 MDHEN and CDR2 SYDVKM. V gave up 6 bases and J gave up 6 bases, with 11 bases separating them. This CDR3 contains 12 residues. CDR3 in DNA: TGTGCCAGCAGGTCAGGGTTGGCTGAAGCTTTCTTT. It specifies CASRSGLAEAFF. The full variable domain, rest sourced from reference TRBV28 and TRBJ1-1, is DVKVTQSSRYLVKRTGEKVFLECVQDMDHENMFWYRQDPGLGLRLIYFSYDVKMKEKGDIPEGYSVSREKKERFSLILESASTNQTSMYLCASRSGLAEAFFGQGTRLTVV.

The V gene is TRBV11-2, the J gene TRBJ2-2; D may be TRBD2 (5 bases). The CDR3 is 14 residues long. V lost 5 bases, J lost 1 base, and 8 bases lay in between. Germline CDR1 SGHAT, CDR2 FQNNGV. CDR3 nucleotide sequence: TGTGCCAGCAGCCCGGACTGGAACACCGGGGAGCTGTTTTTT. Protein product: CASSPDWNTGELFF.

The chain has TRBV27 and TRBJ2-5; D is undetermined. The CDR3 contains 14 residues. Germline V CDR1 and CDR2: MNHEY, SMNVEV (reference sequence). The V end lost 3 bases, the J end lost 2 bases, and 10 bases lay between the germline ends. The CDR3 sequence is CASSFRAFQETQYF. DNA of the CDR3: TGTGCCAGCAGTTTCCGGGCCTTTCAAGAGACCCAGTACTTC.

The chain recombines TRBV7-3 with TRBJ2-1; D call uncertain. The germline CDR1 and CDR2 sequences are SGHTA and FQGTGA. The CDR3 covers 15 residues. The germline V and J ends were trimmed by 1 base and 0 bases, with 7 bases remaining between them. The CDR3 here is CASSLRSSSYNEQFF. The CDR3 DNA is TGTGCCAGCAGCTTAAGGTCGAGCTCCTACAATGAGCAGTTCTTC.

V is TRBV5-4 and J is TRBJ2-7; D unresolved. This CDR3 is built from 15 residues. Trimming took off 4 bases at V and 2 bases at J, with 16 bases between the two ends. Germline V gene lookup returns CDR1 SGHNT and CDR2 YYREEE (reference sequence). The CDR3 bases are TGTGCCAGCAGCCTCGCTTGGCCAGGCCCCTACGAGCAGTACTTC. As protein: CASSLAWPGPYEQYF.

Concerning this clone: This sample also contains other DNA sequences that code for the same CDR3. The J gene is TRBJ2-1, the V gene TRBV5-1, with unresolved D. The CDR3 runs 12 residues. Germline V gene data show CDR1 as SGHRS and CDR2 as YFSETQ. V shed 0 bases and J shed 8 bases, with 6 bases lying between them. DNA of the CDR3: TGCGCCAGCAGCTTGGAGGGATATGAGCAGTTCTTC. Its translation is CASSLEGYEQFF. The full variable domain, with the rest looked up from reference TRBV5-1 and TRBJ2-1, is KAGVTQTPRYLIKTRGQQVTLSCSPISGHRSVSWYQQTPGQGLQFLFEYFSETQRNKGNFPGRFSGRQFSNSRSEMNVSTLELGDSALYLCASSLEGYEQFFGPGTRLTVL.

The V and J genes are TRBV5-1 and TRBJ2-2, with 7 bases lining up with TRBD1. Germline-derived CDR1 and CDR2 are SGHRS and YFSETQ. The CDR3 sequence is 14 residues long. Trimming cost V 4 bases and J 6 bases; bases outside gene matches: 6. This CDR3 is CASSPVTGPGELFF. CDR3 in DNA: TGCGCCAGCAGCCCCGTGACAGGGCCCGGGGAGCTGTTTTTT.

This chain links TRBV6-5 with TRBJ1-4; D gene ambiguous. Germline CDR1 and CDR2: MNHEY and SVGAGI. Trimming took off 8 bases at V and 0 bases at J, with 10 bases between the two ends. This CDR3 has 14 amino acids. The CDR3 is CASSRASTNEKLFF. For the CDR3, the DNA is TGTGCCAGCTCAAGGGCTTCAACTAATGAAAAACTGTTTTTT.

The genes are TRBV18 and TRBJ2-7; TRBD2 is a possible D gene (6 bases). Germline loops: CDR1 KGHSH, CDR2 LQKENI. V was clipped by 0 bases and J by 0 bases, with 12 bases between them. CDR3 length: 16 residues. For the CDR3, the DNA is TGTGCCAGCTCACCACCGCGTGGGGGGAGCTCCTACGAGCAGTACTTC. Translation: CASSPPRGGSSYEQYF.

V and J are TRBV27 and TRBJ2-7; TRBD2 aligns across 11 bases. V trimming: 5 bases; J trimming: 1 base; junction bases outside the gene matches: 7. The germline V gene has CDR1 MNHEY and CDR2 SMNVEV (reference sequence). This CDR3 has 16 amino acids. The CDR3 region has the DNA TGTGCCAGCAGTCCCTACGGGACTAGCGGTTCCTACGAGCAGTACTTC. Its protein is CASSPYGTSGSYEQYF.

The gene calls are TRBV6-6 and TRBJ1-2, with TRBD1 matching over 7 bases. The length of the CDR3 is 15 residues. The V gene's germline CDR1 is MNHNY and CDR2 SVGAGI (reference sequence). With V trimmed by 6 bases and J by 1 base, 8 bases remained unmatched. In nucleotides, the CDR3 is TGTGCCAGCAGGACCACAGGGGCGTTTAACTATGGCTACACCTTC. As protein: CASRTTGAFNYGYTF.

The chain is built from TRBV13 and TRBJ1-1, with D maybe TRBD1 (6 bases). Per germline, CDR1 PRHDT and CDR2 FYEKMQ (reference sequence). This CDR3 has 15 amino acids. With 4 bases removed from V and 0 bases from J, the gap between germline ends came to 12 bases. The CDR3 region has the DNA TGTGCCAGCAGCTCCAGGACAGATTTGAACACTGAAGCTTTCTTT. It translates to CASSSRTDLNTEAFF.

V gene TRBV29-1 combines with J gene TRBJ1-2; maybe TRBD1 (5 bases). Germline CDR1 and CDR2: SQVTM and ANQGSEA. V lost 2 bases to trimming and J lost 7 bases, with 14 bases between them. This CDR3 is built from 13 residues. CDR3 protein: CSVETGETSGYTF. The CDR3 nucleotides read TGCAGCGTTGAAACAGGAGAAACTAGTGGCTACACCTTC.

The CDR3 nucleotides are TGTGCCAGCAGTGTCGTAGCGCCCACGAGCGAGCAGTACTTC. Translation gives CASSVVAPTSEQYF. This chain joins TRBV6-1 and TRBJ2-7; D possibly corresponds to TRBD2 (5 bases). Trimming took 4 bases from V and 6 from J, leaving 16 bases between them. CDR1 and CDR2 from the germline V gene are MNHNS and SASEGT. The CDR3 spans 14 residues.

The J gene is TRBJ2-7, the V gene TRBV5-6, with 7 bases matching TRBD2. The CDR3 totals 13 residues. Germline CDR1 is SGHDT and CDR2 is YYEEEE. V was pared by 3 bases and J by 6 bases, with 6 bases of the junction left unmatched. The CDR3: CASSWGGAGEQYF. CDR3 nucleotide sequence: TGTGCCAGCAGCTGGGGGGGAGCTGGCGAGCAGTACTTC.

The rearrangement joins TRBV5-4 to TRBJ1-1; D remains ambiguous. The CDR3 contains 14 residues. The germline V gene has CDR1 SGHNT and CDR2 YYREEE (reference sequence). The germline V and J ends were trimmed by 0 bases and 8 bases, with 14 bases remaining between them. The CDR3 region is CASSLANGQAEAFF. The CDR3 DNA follows: TGTGCCAGCAGCTTGGCCAATGGGCAGGCGGAAGCTTTCTTT.

V and J are TRBV5-1 and TRBJ1-1; tentatively, D is TRBD1 (6 bases). V lost 6 bases to trimming and J lost 5 bases, with 17 bases between them. The CDR3 is 14 amino acids. In germline, CDR1 is SGHRS, CDR2 YFSETQ. CDR3 nucleotides: TGCGCCAGCACCAACCAGGCAGGGGAGACTGAAGCTTTCTTT. Amino acid sequence: CASTNQAGETEAFF.

The rearrangement joins TRBV19 to TRBJ1-1, with D possibly being TRBD1 (6 bases). Germline V gives CDR1 LNHDA, CDR2 SQIVND (reference sequence). Trimming stripped 7 bases from V and 5 bases from J, with 17 bases between. The CDR3 consists of 14 residues. The chain's CDR3 is CASTPRWGATEAFF. In DNA, the CDR3 is TGTGCCAGTACCCCAAGGTGGGGGGCGACTGAAGCTTTCTTT.

The CDR3 here is CASSLFVAGVTDTQYF. The CDR3 DNA sequence: TGTGCCAGCAGCTTGTTTGTAGCGGGAGTCACAGATACGCAGTATTTT. The gene calls are TRBV5-4 and TRBJ2-3; 9 bases map to TRBD2. V lost 1 base and J lost 2; bases outside the gene matches: 5. The CDR3 is made up of 16 amino acids. From germline, CDR1 is SGHNT and CDR2 YYREEE (reference sequence).

This rearrangement joins TRBV19 to TRBJ1-1; maybe TRBD1 (5 bases). The CDR3 sequence is 14 residues long. Germline V gene data show CDR1 as LNHDA and CDR2 as SQIVND (reference sequence). Trimming cost V 5 bases and J 4 bases, with 14 bases left between them. For the CDR3, the DNA is TGTGCCAGTAGTGGGGACCTCCGGGGCACTGAAGCTTTCTTT. Encoded protein: CASSGDLRGTEAFF.

This clone was observed a few times. The rearrangement joins TRBV19 to TRBJ2-1; no firm D call. CDR3 length: 12 amino acids. V was cut by 3 bases and J by 5 bases, with 5 bases left in between. The germline V gene has CDR1 LNHDA and CDR2 SQIVND (reference sequence). The CDR3 DNA reads as TGTGCCAGTAGTATGTTGCACAATGAGCAGTTCTTC. Amino acid sequence: CASSMLHNEQFF. The variable domain in full, completed from reference TRBV19 and TRBJ2-1, reads DGGITQSPKYLFRKEGQNVTLSCEQNLNHDAMYWYRQDPGQGLRLIYYSQIVNDFQKGDIAEGYSVSREKKESFPLTVTSAQKNPTAFYLCASSMLHNEQFFGPGTRLTVL.

The chain carries TRBV7-2 and TRBJ1-5; D uncertain. CDR1 and CDR2 from the germline V gene are SGHTA and FQGNSA. V lost 4 bases to trimming and J lost 0 bases, with 16 bases between them. The CDR3 has 17 residues. CDR3 loop: CASSSTTGSYSNQPQHF. The DNA of the CDR3 is TGTGCCAGCAGCTCAACCACGGGCTCCTATAGCAATCAGCCCCAGCATTTT.